The text below deals with one T cell receptor (beta chain). Repertoires were generated with immunoSEQ multiplex PCR, while TCRdb's copy carries only in-frame clones and drops some. The sample lists about 140,000 clones; 88% were seen once. These data belong to a study of T cell responses to AZD1222 COVID-19 vaccine. The V gene lost 10 bases and the J gene lost 2 bases, with 8 bases spanning the gap. CDR3 length: 12 residues. Germline CDR1 and CDR2: KGHDR and SFDVKD. This TCR was sampled from an adult who received the AZD1222 COVID-19 vaccine. The source was peripheral blood, collected 28 days after the second AZD1222 dose. The V call is TRBV24-1, the J call TRBJ1-5; D gene ambiguous. Written as DNA, the CDR3 is TGTGCCACTGCGGTGGGCAATCAGCCCCAGCATTTT. This codes for CATAVGNQPQHF.